These 22 T cell receptor beta chains were all obtained from the same sample, sequenced in a study of CD8 T cells in ankylosing spondylitis. Each CDR3 protein gets one entry after TCRdb re-called the 5' RACE reads with MiXCR. This table has approximately 130,000 distinct CDR3 sequences, 7% to 10% appearing once. The sequencing sample was made of blood, either unsorted or a sorted T cell fraction (not recorded which). The receptors come from a male donor with ankylosing spondylitis or in good health (not recorded which).

Comments on this clonotype: A much larger clonotype is one base distant, so this may be a read error. This chain joins TRBV20-1 and TRBJ1-1; D unclear. V was pared by 6 bases and J by 7 bases, with 21 bases between. Looked up from germline, CDR1 is DFQATT and CDR2 is SNEGSKA (reference sequence). This CDR3 is built from 14 residues. CDR3 protein: CSAVKDAPSSEAFF. CDR3 DNA sequence: TGCAGTGCGGTAAAGGACGCACCAAGCAGTGAAGCTTTCTTT.

This clonotype was seen repeatedly, ten times or more. The J gene is TRBJ1-4, the V gene TRBV5-1; no clear D gene. V was trimmed by 4 bases and J by 5 bases, leaving 18 bases between them. The CDR3 loop spans 16 amino acids. The V gene's germline CDR1 is SGHRS and CDR2 YFSETQ. Here the CDR3 reads CASSQLTQETNEKLFF. The CDR3 nucleotides read TGCGCCAGCAGCCAATTGACCCAGGAGACCAATGAAAAACTGTTTTTT.

Note on this clonotype: A much more abundant neighbour one base away suggests this may be a read error. The chain carries TRBV7-2 and TRBJ2-1; TRBD2 agrees at 12 bases. The germline gives CDR1 SGHTA, CDR2 FQGNSA. This CDR3 comprises 15 residues. The CDR3 here is CASSVTSGSRNVQFF. DNA of the CDR3: TGTGCCAGCAGCGTGACTAGCGGGAGTAGGAATGTGCAGTTCTTC.

This clonotype appeared many times. The rearrangement joins TRBV7-2 to TRBJ2-2; D ambiguous. The CDR3 has 13 residues. The V end lost 0 bases, the J end lost 8 bases, and 7 bases lay between the germline ends. Germline V gives CDR1 SGHTA, CDR2 FQGNSA. As DNA, the CDR3 is TGTGCCAGCAGCTTAGCCAGGCAAGGGGAGCTGTTTTTT. Translating gives CASSLARQGELFF. Full variable domain (remainder filled in from reference TRBV7-2 and TRBJ2-2): GAGVSQSPSNKVTEKGKDVELRCDPISGHTALYWYRQSLGQGLEFLIYFQGNSAPDKSGLPSDRFSAERTGGSVSTLTIQRTQQEDSAVYLCASSLARQGELFFGEGSRLTVL.

The V call is TRBV25-1, the J call TRBJ1-4; D call uncertain. The germline V gene has CDR1 MGHDK and CDR2 SYGVNS. The CDR3 length is 14 residues. The germline V and J ends were trimmed by 3 bases and 0 bases, with 5 bases remaining between them. This CDR3 reads CASSDSATNEKLFF. DNA for the CDR3: TGTGCCAGCAGTGATTCCGCAACTAATGAAAAACTGTTTTTT.

The chain carries TRBV7-2 and TRBJ2-5, with 10 bases identical to TRBD1. This CDR3 comprises 15 residues. Germline V gene lookup returns CDR1 SGHTA and CDR2 FQGNSA. The ends lost 3 bases at V and 4 bases at J; junction bases unmatched: 5. The CDR3 DNA reads as TGTGCCAGCAGCTTCGACAGGGGGCTACGAGAGACCCAGTACTTC. Translated: CASSFDRGLRETQYF.

The chain couples TRBV28 to TRBJ1-3; unclear D gene. Trimming pared 7 bases from V and 0 bases from J, leaving 7 bases between. The CDR3 has 13 amino acids. CDR1 and CDR2 (germline): MDHEN, SYDVKM. This chain's CDR3 is CASITSSGNTIYF. CDR3 DNA sequence: TGTGCCAGCATTACGAGCTCTGGAAACACCATATATTTT.

This clonotype has at least ten counts. The rearrangement links TRBV7-9 to TRBJ1-5; 7 bases match TRBD1. Germline V gives CDR1 SEHNR, CDR2 FQNEAQ (reference sequence). This CDR3 spans 16 amino acids. After removal of 4 bases from V and 8 bases from J, the junction contained 14 bases not matched to a gene. This CDR3 is CASSSTGQFVWEPQHF. The CDR3 nucleotides read TGTGCCAGCAGCTCTACGGGACAGTTCGTCTGGGAGCCCCAGCATTTT.

This clonotype was recorded many times. The CDR3 loop is CASSLAGELSEQYF. The CDR3, as DNA: TGTGCCAGCAGCTTAGCGGGAGAGCTCAGCGAGCAGTACTTC. The chain combines TRBV7-2 with TRBJ2-7; D is possibly TRBD2 (5 bases). The CDR3 has 14 amino acids. Germline V gene lookup returns CDR1 SGHTA and CDR2 FQGNSA. Trimming stripped 0 bases from V and 6 bases from J, with 12 bases between. Complete variable domain (other parts from reference TRBV7-2 and TRBJ2-7): GAGVSQSPSNKVTEKGKDVELRCDPISGHTALYWYRQSLGQGLEFLIYFQGNSAPDKSGLPSDRFSAERTGGSVSTLTIQRTQQEDSAVYLCASSLAGELSEQYFGPGTRLTVT.

In this sample, this clonotype turned up many times. The chain couples TRBV12-3 or TRBV12-4 to TRBJ2-2, with TRBD2 identical over 13 bases. The CDR3 sequence is 17 residues long. The trim removed 5 bases at V and 1 base at J, leaving 4 bases unmatched. Written as DNA, the CDR3 is TGTGCCAGCAGTCCCGGACTAGCGGGAGTGAACACCGGGGAGCTGTTTTTT. This gives the protein CASSPGLAGVNTGELFF.

This clonotype was recorded at least ten times. The genes are TRBV9 and TRBJ2-2; 9 nucleotides line up with TRBD1. This CDR3 region has 16 residues. The V gene's germline CDR1 is SGDLS and CDR2 YYNGEE. J gave up 7 bases and V 3 bases, and 10 bases lay outside the gene matches. The CDR3 nucleotides are TGTGCCAGCAGCGGAGGGACAGGGATACTAGGCGGGGAGCTGTTTTTT. This translates into CASSGGTGILGGELFF.

This clonotype came up many times. This chain joins TRBV10-3 and TRBJ1-1; 8 positions agree with TRBD1. CDR1 and CDR2 (germline): ENHRY, SYGVKD. With V trimmed by 4 bases and J by 6 bases, 4 bases remained unmatched. The CDR3 loop spans 13 amino acids. CDR3 DNA: TGTGCCATCAGTGGGACAGGGAATGCTGAAGCTTTCTTT. This encodes CAISGTGNAEAFF.

In this sample, this clonotype turned up a few times. V and J are TRBV29-1 and TRBJ2-1, with a tentative D call TRBD2 (6 bases). Germline V CDR1 and CDR2: SQVTM, ANQGSEA. The germline V and J ends were trimmed by 6 bases and 4 bases, with 16 bases remaining between them. This CDR3 contains 14 residues. As DNA, the CDR3 is TGCAGCGTCCCGCCGGATAGCGGATACAATGAGCAGTTCTTC. Its protein is CSVPPDSGYNEQFF.

This clonotype was seen only once. A much larger clone sits a single nucleotide away, making a read error possible. The CDR3 bases are TGTGCCAGCAGCCGGGGGGGGAAGGAAAAACTGTTTTTT. Amino acids: CASSRGGKEKLFF. The V and J genes are TRBV7-6 and TRBJ1-4; a possible D gene is TRBD1 (5 bases). This CDR3 comprises 13 residues. Germline-derived CDR1 and CDR2 are SGHVS and FNYEAQ. The germline V and J ends were trimmed by 5 bases and 8 bases, with 12 bases remaining between them. The full variable domain, its missing parts supplied by reference TRBV7-6 and TRBJ1-4, is GAGVSQSPRYKVTKRGQDVALRCDPISGHVSLYWYRQALGQGPEFLTYFNYEAQQDKSGLPNDRFSAERPEGSISTLTIQRTEQRDSAMYRCASSRGGKEKLFFGSGTQLSVL.

This clonotype was seen at least ten times. The chain couples TRBV2 to TRBJ2-1, with 14 bases matching TRBD2. Germline CDR1 reads SNHLY; CDR2 reads FYNNEI. The J segment lost 1 base and the V segment lost 5 bases, leaving 13 bases of the junction unmatched. There are 20 residues in the CDR3. The CDR3 is CASSLGLAGDQGWSYNEQFF. CDR3 nucleotide sequence: TGTGCCAGCAGTCTGGGACTAGCGGGAGATCAGGGCTGGTCCTACAATGAGCAGTTCTTC. Full variable domain (rest looked up from reference TRBV2 and TRBJ2-1): EPEVTQTPSHQVTQMGQEVILRCVPISNHLYFYWYRQILGQKVEFLVSFYNNEISEKSEIFDDQFSVERPDGSNFTLKIRSTKLEDSAMYFCASSLGLAGDQGWSYNEQFFGPGTRLTVL.

This clonotype has ten or more counts. The genes are TRBV6-1 and TRBJ2-7, with 9 bases that match TRBD2. Losses at the gene ends were 6 bases for V and 5 bases for J; bases not matched to a gene: 8. The CDR3 loop spans 14 amino acids. The germline V gene has CDR1 MNHNS and CDR2 SASEGT. This CDR3 reads CASRNPGLADEQYF. The CDR3 nucleotides are TGTGCCAGCAGGAACCCGGGACTAGCTGACGAGCAGTACTTC.

By sample share, this clonotype is medium-sized (0.01 to 0.1%). V gene TRBV12-3 or TRBV12-4 combines with J gene TRBJ2-4, with TRBD2 as a possible D gene (5 bases). The V gene lost 6 bases and the J gene lost 2 bases, with 11 bases spanning the gap. This CDR3 is built from 14 residues. The CDR3 DNA follows: TGTGCCAGCAGCCCGCTAGCCTCCAAAAACATTCAGTACTTC. As protein: CASSPLASKNIQYF.

This clonotype was observed many times. The chain combines TRBV27 with TRBJ2-7, with 11 bases identical to TRBD2. CDR1 and CDR2 from the germline V gene are MNHEY and SMNVEV (reference sequence). This CDR3 contains 15 residues. Trimming at V came to 5 bases and at J to 7 bases, leaving 10 bases not matched to a gene. The CDR3 nucleotides read TGTGCCAGCAGTCCCGCAACTAGCGGGAGTAGTGAGCAGTACTTC. Amino acid sequence: CASSPATSGSSEQYF.

This clonotype has a count of ten or more. The rearrangement joins TRBV29-1 to TRBJ2-1; TRBD2 matches 9 bases. Germline V gene sequence: CDR1 SQVTM, CDR2 ANQGSEA. Trimming at V came to 6 bases and at J to 5 bases, leaving 8 bases not matched to a gene. The CDR3 totals 14 residues. CDR3 amino acids: CSVASGLANNEQFF. The CDR3 coding sequence is TGCAGCGTGGCCTCCGGACTAGCGAACAATGAGCAGTTCTTC.

This clonotype was observed at least ten times. The genes are TRBV28 and TRBJ2-1; weak D call: TRBD1 (6 bases). Germline V lookup: CDR1 MDHEN, CDR2 SYDVKM. With 6 bases removed from V and 8 bases from J, the gap between germline ends came to 17 bases. The CDR3 totals 14 residues. Written as DNA, the CDR3 is TGTGCCAGCAGCCGGGACACAATCGGGGATGAGCAGTTCTTC. Its translation is CASSRDTIGDEQFF.

This chain joins TRBV2 and TRBJ2-7; 10 nucleotides match TRBD2. CDR1 is SNHLY, CDR2 FYNNEI, per germline. Trimming at V came to 4 bases and at J to 5 bases, leaving 17 bases not matched to a gene. The CDR3 spans 18 residues. The CDR3, as DNA: TGTGCCAGCAGTGTGTCGGCCCTAACCGGGACTAGCGTCAACGAGCAGTACTTC. Translating gives CASSVSALTGTSVNEQYF.

This clonotype was detected ten times or more. The gene calls are TRBV6-2 or TRBV6-3 and TRBJ2-7, with no clear D. Trimming removed 2 bases from V and 3 bases from J, with 8 bases in between. Germline V gives CDR1 MNHEY, CDR2 SVGEGT. The length of the CDR3 is 13 residues. The CDR3, as DNA: TGTGCCAGCAGTTACGATCGAGGCTACGAGCAGTACTTC. Its protein is CASSYDRGYEQYF.